This T cell receptor (beta chain) was captured in a study of blood T cell repertoires in COVID-19. Study in general: COVID-19 samples, acute and convalescent, were from the United States, Italy and Spain. T cells, B-cell-depleted T cells, or PBMCs provided the cDNA or gDNA that served as material.

The CDR3 loop spans 15 amino acids. The germline V and J ends were trimmed by 3 bases and 6 bases, with 12 bases remaining between them. The germline CDR1 and CDR2 sequences are SNHLY and FYNNEI. While infection was still active, Seattle patients were enrolled and then followed longitudinally. Under the authors' procedure: From reference gene primer amplification, estimates of nucleated cell counts were derived. Libraries were prepared by immunoSEQ multiplex PCR; TCRdb keeps only in-frame clonotypes and omits some of them. V and J calls and clone size are given by that table; D and trimming were obtained from the DNA. The sample holds approximately 270,000 clones, approximately 88% seen once.

The sequence derives from a woman between 25 and 40 years old with COVID-19, enrolled during active disease. The rearrangement joins TRBV2 to TRBJ1-6; the D is unclear. Sequenced input: peripheral blood. The CDR3 sequence: CASSDRRESNSPLHF. For the CDR3, the DNA is TGTGCCAGCAGTGATCGGAGGGAAAGTAATTCACCCCTCCACTTT. Using reference TRBV2 and TRBJ1-6 for the parts outside the CDR3, the full variable domain is EPEVTQTPSHQVTQMGQEVILRCVPISNHLYFYWYRQILGQKVEFLVSFYNNEISEKSEIFDDQFSVERPDGSNFTLKIRSTKLEDSAMYFCASSDRRESNSPLHFGNGTRLTVT.